The following is a TCR beta chain sequence with its context. What it recognizes is unknown. This sample stems from a study of monozygotic twins with inflammatory bowel disease. Whole-study findings and limits: Distinguishing T cell subtypes was not possible.

Per donor there was one draw, yielding a blood sample of under 3 ml. The CDR3 loop spans 13 amino acids. Each of TCRalpha and TCRbeta cDNA went through two nested PCRs, lasting approximately 16 and 10 cycles. TCRdb reprocessed the 5' RACE reads; each CDR3 protein has one entry and no DNA is given. Recorded for this sample: 200,000 to 250,000 distinct CDR3 sequences. The receptor was isolated from a human donor with ulcerative colitis or Crohn's disease, or a healthy co-twin of an affected twin (not recorded which). The sample consisted of blood. The chain recombines TRBV12-3 or TRBV12-4 with TRBJ2-1; the TCRdb D gene call, TRBD1, has no DNA to confirm it. The CDR3: CASIPRGANEQFF.